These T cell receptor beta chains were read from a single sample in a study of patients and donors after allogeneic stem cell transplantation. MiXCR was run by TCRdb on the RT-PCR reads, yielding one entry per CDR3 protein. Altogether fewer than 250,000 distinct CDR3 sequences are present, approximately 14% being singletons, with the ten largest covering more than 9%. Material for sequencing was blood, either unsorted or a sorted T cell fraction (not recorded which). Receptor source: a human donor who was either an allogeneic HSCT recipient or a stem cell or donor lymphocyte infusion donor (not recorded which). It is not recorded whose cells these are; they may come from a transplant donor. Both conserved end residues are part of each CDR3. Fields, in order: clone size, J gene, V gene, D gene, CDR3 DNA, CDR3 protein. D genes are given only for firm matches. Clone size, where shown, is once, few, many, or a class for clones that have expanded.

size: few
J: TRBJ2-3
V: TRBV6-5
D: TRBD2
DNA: TGTGCCAGCAGTTACTCGGCCTTAGCGGGGGGGGGAGATACGCAGTATTTT
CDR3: CASSYSALAGGGDTQYF

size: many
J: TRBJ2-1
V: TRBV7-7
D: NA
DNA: TGTGCTAGCAGCCCCGGGGGAACCTACAATGAGCAGTTCTTC
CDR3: CASSPGGTYNEQFF

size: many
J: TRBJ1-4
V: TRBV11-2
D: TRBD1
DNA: TGTGCCAGCAGCCTCACCTCCGGGACAGCTAATGAAAAACTGTTTTTT
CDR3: CASSLTSGTANEKLFF

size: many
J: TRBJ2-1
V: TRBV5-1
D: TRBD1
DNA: TGCGCCAGCAGCTTACCGGGACAGGGCTACAATGAGCAGTTCTTC
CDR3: CASSLPGQGYNEQFF

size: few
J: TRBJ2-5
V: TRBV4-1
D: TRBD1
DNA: TGCGCCAGCAGCCACGCCACCCTAGGACAGGGCCAAGAGACCCAGTACTTC
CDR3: CASSHATLGQGQETQYF

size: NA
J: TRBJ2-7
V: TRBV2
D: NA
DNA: TGTGCCAGCGCAGAGTACGAGCAGTACTTC
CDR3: CASAEYEQYF

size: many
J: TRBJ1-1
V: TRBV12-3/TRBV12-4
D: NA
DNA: TGTGCCAGCAGTTTATTAGGGGGGAACACTGAAGCTTTCTTT
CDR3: CASSLLGGNTEAFF

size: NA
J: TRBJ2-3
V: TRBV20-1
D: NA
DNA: TGCAGTGCTAGAGGGGTGGAATTCACAGATACGCAGTATTTT
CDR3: CSARGVEFTDTQYF

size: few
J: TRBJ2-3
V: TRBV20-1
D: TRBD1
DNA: TGCAGTGCTAGAGAACTTTCGAGACAGGGACGGATAGCAGATACGCAGTATTTT
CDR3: CSARELSRQGRIADTQYF

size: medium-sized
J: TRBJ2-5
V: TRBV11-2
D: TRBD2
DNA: TGTGCCAGCAGCCTCGGCAGGCGGGAGGAGACCCAGTACTTC
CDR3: CASSLGRREETQYF

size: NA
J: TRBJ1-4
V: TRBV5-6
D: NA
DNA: TGTGCCAGCAGTGGGACGGCTAAAAATGAAAAACTGTTTTTT
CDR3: CASSGTAKNEKLFF

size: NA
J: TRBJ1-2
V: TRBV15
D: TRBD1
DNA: TGTGCCACCAGCAGAGATTTCGACAGGGGAAGTGGCTACACCTTC
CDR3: CATSRDFDRGSGYTF

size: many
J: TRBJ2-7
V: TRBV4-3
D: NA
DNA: TGCGCCAGCAGCCAAGATTGGCAGGGCCCCTACGAGCAGTACTTC
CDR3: CASSQDWQGPYEQYF

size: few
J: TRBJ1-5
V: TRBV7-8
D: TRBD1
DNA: TGTGCCAGCAGCGGGGACAGTTGGGAGCCCCAGCATTTT
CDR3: CASSGDSWEPQHF

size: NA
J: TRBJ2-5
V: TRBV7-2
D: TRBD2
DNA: TGTGCCAGCAGCTTAGGGCGACTAGCGGGGGTATTAGAGACCCAGTACTTC
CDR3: CASSLGRLAGVLETQYF

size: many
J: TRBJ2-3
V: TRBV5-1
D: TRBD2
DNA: TGCGCCAGCAGCTTAACTAGCGGGGTCCCAGATACGCAGTATTTT
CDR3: CASSLTSGVPDTQYF

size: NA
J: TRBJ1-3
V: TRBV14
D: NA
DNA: TGTGCCAGCAGCCGGGAGGGAAACACCATATATTTT
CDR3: CASSREGNTIYF

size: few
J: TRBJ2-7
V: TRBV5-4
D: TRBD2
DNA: TGTGCCAGCAGCCCCCGCGGGACTAGCGGCGGCTACGAGCAGTACTTC
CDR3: CASSPRGTSGGYEQYF

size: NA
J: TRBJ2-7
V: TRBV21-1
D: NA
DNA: TGTGCCAGCAGCGCACGGACAGGGTGTAACTACGAGCAGTACTTC
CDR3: CASSARTGCNYEQYF

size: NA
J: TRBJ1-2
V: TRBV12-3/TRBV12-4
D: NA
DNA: TGTGCCAGCAGTATGCCCGGGACCGGGGGTGGCTACACCTTC
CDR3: CASSMPGTGGGYTF

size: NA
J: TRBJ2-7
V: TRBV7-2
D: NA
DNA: TGTGCCAGCAGCTTATCAGGGAGCTACGAGCAGTACTTC
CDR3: CASSLSGSYEQYF

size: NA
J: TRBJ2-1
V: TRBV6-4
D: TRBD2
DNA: TGTGCCAGCAGCGCAGTGGCGGGAGGGCCAAATGAGCAGTTCTTC
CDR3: CASSAVAGGPNEQFF

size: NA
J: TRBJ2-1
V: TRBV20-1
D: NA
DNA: TGCAGTGCTAGACTAAGCAATGAGCAGTTCTTC
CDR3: CSARLSNEQFF

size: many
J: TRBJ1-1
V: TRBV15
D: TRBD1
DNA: TGTGCCACCAGCAACCGGGACAGGGGCGTTGAAGCTTTCTTT
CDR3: CATSNRDRGVEAFF

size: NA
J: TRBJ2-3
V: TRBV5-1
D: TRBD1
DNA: TGCGCCAGCAGCGCGACCGGGACAGGATATAGCACAGATACGCAGTATTTT
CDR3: CASSATGTGYSTDTQYF

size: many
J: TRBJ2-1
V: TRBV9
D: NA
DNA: TGTGCCAGCAGCGTCCGGGAAAAATCCTACAATGAGCAGTTCTTC
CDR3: CASSVREKSYNEQFF

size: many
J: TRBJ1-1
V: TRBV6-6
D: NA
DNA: TGTGCCAGCAGTTTCACAGAGAACACTGAAGCTTTCTTT
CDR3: CASSFTENTEAFF

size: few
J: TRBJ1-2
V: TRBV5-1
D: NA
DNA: TGCGCCAGCAGCTTCGATGCTAACTATGGCTACACCTTC
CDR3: CASSFDANYGYTF

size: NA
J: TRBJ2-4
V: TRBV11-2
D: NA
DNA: TGTGCCAGCGCCATGTCAGGGTCCGCCAGAAACATTCAGTACTTC
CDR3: CASAMSGSARNIQYF

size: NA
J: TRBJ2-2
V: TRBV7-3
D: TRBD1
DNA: TGTGCCAGCAGCTTAACGAGGGACAGACCCACCACCGGGGAGCTGTTTTTT
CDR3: CASSLTRDRPTTGELFF

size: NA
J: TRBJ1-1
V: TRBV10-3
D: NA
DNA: TGTGCCATCAGTGAGTCTGCGGCAGATGAAGCTTTCTTT
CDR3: CAISESAADEAFF

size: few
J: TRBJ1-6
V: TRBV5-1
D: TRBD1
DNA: TGCGCCAGCAGCCAAAACGGACAGGTGCTAAATTCACCCCTCCACTTT
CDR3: CASSQNGQVLNSPLHF

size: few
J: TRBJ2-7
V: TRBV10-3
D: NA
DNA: TGTGCCATCAGTGTGGCTTCCCACGAGCAGTACTTC
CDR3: CAISVASHEQYF

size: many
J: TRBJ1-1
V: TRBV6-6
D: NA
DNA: TGTGCCAGCAGGCCCCGTGGGAACACTGAAGCTTTCTTT
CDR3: CASRPRGNTEAFF